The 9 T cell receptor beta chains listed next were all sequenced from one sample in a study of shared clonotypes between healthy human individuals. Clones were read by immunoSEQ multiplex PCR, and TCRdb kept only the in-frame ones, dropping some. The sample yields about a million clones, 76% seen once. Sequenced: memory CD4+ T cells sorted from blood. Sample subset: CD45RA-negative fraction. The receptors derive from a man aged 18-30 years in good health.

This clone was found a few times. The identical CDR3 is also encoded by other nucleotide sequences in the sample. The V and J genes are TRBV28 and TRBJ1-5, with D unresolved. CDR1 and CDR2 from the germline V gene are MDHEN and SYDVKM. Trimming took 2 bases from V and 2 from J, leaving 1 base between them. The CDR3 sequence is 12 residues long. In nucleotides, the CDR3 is TGTGCCAGCAGTTTAGGCAATCAGCCCCAGCATTTT. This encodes CASSLGNQPQHF.

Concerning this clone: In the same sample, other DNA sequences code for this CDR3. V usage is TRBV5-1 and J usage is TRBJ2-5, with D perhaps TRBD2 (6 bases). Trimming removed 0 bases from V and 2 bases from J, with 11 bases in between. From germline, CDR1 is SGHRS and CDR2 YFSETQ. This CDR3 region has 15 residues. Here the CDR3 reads CASSLGGSGQETQYF. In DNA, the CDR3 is TGCGCCAGCAGCTTGGGGGGGAGCGGGCAAGAGACCCAGTACTTC.

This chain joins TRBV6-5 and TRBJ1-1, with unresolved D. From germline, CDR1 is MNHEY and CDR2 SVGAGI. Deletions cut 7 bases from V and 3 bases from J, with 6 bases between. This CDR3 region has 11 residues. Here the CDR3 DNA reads TGTGCCAGCACACTTTACACTGAAGCTTTCTTT. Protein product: CASTLYTEAFF.

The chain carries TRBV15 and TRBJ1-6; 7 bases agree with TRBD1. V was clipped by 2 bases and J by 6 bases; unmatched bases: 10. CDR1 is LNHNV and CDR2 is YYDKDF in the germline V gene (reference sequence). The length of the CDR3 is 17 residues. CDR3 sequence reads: CATSRWQGDSINSPLHF. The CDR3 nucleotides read TGTGCCACCAGCAGATGGCAGGGGGATTCTATTAATTCACCCCTCCACTTT.

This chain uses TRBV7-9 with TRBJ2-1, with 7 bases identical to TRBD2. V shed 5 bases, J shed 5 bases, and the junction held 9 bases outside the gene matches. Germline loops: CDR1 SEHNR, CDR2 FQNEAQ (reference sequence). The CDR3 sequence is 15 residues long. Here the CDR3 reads CASSPGLERNNEQFF. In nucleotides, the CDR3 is TGTGCCAGCAGCCCTGGACTAGAAAGGAACAATGAGCAGTTCTTC.

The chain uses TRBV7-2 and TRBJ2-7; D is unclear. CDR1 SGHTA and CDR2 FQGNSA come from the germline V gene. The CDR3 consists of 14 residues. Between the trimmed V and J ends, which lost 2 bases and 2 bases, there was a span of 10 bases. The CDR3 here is CASSLRQYAYEQYF. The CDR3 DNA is TGTGCCAGCAGCTTACGGCAGTACGCCTACGAGCAGTACTTC. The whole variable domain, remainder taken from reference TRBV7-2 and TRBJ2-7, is GAGVSQSPSNKVTEKGKDVELRCDPISGHTALYWYRQSLGQGLEFLIYFQGNSAPDKSGLPSDRFSAERTGGSVSTLTIQRTQQEDSAVYLCASSLRQYAYEQYFGPGTRLTVT.

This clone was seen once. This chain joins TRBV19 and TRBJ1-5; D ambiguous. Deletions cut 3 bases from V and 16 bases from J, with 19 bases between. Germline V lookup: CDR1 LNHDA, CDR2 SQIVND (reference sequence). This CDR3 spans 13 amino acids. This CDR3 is CASSITSSPLVHF. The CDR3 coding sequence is TGTGCCAGTAGTATCACTTCGAGTCCCCTTGTACATTTT.

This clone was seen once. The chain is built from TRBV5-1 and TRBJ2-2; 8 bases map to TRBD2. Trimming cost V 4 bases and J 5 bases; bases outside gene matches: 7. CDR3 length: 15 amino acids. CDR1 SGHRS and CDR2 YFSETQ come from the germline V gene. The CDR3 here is CASSLREVGTGELFF. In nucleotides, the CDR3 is TGCGCCAGCAGCCTGCGGGAGGTCGGTACCGGGGAGCTGTTTTTT.

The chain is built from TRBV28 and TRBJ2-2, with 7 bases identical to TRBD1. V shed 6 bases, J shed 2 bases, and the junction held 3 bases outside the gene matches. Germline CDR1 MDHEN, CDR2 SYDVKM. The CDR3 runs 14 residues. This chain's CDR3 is CASRGDSNTGELFF. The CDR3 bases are TGTGCCAGCAGAGGGGACAGTAACACCGGGGAGCTGTTTTTT.